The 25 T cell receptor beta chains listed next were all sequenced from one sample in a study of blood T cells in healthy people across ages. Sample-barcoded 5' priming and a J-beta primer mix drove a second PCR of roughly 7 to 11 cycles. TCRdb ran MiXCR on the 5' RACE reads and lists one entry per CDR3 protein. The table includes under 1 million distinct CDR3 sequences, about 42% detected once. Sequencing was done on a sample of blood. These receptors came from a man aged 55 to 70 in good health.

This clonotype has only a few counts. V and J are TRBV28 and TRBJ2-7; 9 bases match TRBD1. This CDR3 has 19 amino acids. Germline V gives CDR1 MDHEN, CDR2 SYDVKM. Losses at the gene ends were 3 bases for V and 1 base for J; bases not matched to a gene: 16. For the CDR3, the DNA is TGTGCCAGCAGTTTGTCGGGAGACCGGCGCGGACAGGGGTCCTACGAGCAGTACTTC. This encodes CASSLSGDRRGQGSYEQYF.

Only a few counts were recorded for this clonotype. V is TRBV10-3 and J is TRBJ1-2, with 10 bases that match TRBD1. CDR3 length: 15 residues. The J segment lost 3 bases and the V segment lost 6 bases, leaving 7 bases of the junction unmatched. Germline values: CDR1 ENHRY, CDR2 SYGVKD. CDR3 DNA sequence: TGTGCCATCAGAGCGACAGGGGGCGCCTACTATGGCTACACCTTC. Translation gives CAIRATGGAYYGYTF.

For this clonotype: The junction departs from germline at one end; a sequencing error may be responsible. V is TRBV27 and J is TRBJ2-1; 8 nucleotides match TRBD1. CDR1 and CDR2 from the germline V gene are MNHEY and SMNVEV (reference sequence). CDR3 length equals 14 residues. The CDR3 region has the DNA TGTGCCGGCAGTTTAAACAGGGGGTTAGATGAGCAGTTCTTC. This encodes CAGSLNRGLDEQFF.

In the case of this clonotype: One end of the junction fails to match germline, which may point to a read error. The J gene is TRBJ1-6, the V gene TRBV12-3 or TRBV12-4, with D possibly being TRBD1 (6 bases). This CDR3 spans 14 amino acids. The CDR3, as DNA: TGTGCCAGCAGCCTTTGGACAGATAATTCACTCCTCCACTTT. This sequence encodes CASSLWTDNSLLHF.

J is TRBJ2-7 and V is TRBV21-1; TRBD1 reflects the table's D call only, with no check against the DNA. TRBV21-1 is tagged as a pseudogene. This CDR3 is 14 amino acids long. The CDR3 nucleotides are TGTGCCAGCAGCAAAGAGGGGAAAGACTACGAGCAGTACTTC. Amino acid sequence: CASSKEGKDYEQYF.

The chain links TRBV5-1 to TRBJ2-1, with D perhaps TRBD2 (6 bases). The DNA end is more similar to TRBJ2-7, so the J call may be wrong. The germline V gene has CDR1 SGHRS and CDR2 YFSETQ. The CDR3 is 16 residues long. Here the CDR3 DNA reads TGCGCCAGCAGCTTGGCCGGTGGCGGGGAGTACAATGAGCAGTACTTC. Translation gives CASSLAGGGEYNEQYF.

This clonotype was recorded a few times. The CDR3 sequence: CASSSPTAGGYTF. The CDR3 DNA reads as TGTGCCAGCAGCTCACCGACAGCTGGTGGCTACACCTTC. J is TRBJ1-2 and V is TRBV7-2, with D possibly being TRBD1 (5 bases). With 4 bases removed from V and 7 bases from J, the gap between germline ends came to 13 bases. The CDR3 totals 13 residues. Germline V gene data show CDR1 as SGHTA and CDR2 as FQGNSA.

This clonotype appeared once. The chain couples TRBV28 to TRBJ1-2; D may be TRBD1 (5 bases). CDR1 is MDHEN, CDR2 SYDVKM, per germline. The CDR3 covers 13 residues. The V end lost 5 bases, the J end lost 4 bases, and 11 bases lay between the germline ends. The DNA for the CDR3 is TGTGCCAGCAGTACCGGGGCCTCCTATGGCTACACCTTC. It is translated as CASSTGASYGYTF.

DNA for the CDR3: TGTGCCAGCAGTCGCGGGGCCCCCTGGGGCAAAGAAAAACTGTTTTTT. Amino acids: CASSRGAPWGKEKLFF. The J gene is TRBJ1-4, the V gene TRBV14; D possibly corresponds to TRBD1 (5 bases). V was cut by 6 bases and J by 8 bases, with 22 bases left in between. There are 16 residues in the CDR3. The germline V gene encodes CDR1 SGHDN and CDR2 FVKESK.

The CDR3 coding sequence is TGTGCCAGCAGTGATCCAGGGGGTGAAAAACTGTTTTTT. Translating gives CASSDPGGEKLFF. The V and J genes are TRBV25-1 and TRBJ1-4, with 7 bases identical to TRBD1. The CDR3 extends over 13 amino acids. Germline V CDR1 and CDR2: MGHDK, SYGVNS. V shed 3 bases, J shed 7 bases, and the junction held 2 bases outside the gene matches. The full variable domain, completed using reference TRBV25-1 and TRBJ1-4, is EADIYQTPRYLVIGTGKKITLECSQTMGHDKMYWYQQDPGMELHLIHYSYGVNSTEKGDLSSESTVSRIRTEHFPLTLESARPSHTSQYLCASSDPGGEKLFFGSGTQLSVL.

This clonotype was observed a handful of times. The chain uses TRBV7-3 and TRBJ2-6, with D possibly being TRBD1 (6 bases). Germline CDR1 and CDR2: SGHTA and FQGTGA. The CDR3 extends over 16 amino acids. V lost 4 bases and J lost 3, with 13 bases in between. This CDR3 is CASSSYTRGGANVLTF. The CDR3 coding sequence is TGTGCCAGCAGCTCATACACCAGGGGTGGGGCCAACGTCCTGACTTTC.

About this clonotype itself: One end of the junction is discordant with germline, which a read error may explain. CDR3 loop: CAISEGGEDYEQYF. In nucleotides, the CDR3 is TGTGCCATCAGCGAGGGCGGGGAGGACTACGAGCAGTACTTT. The chain joins TRBV10-3 to TRBJ2-5; possibly TRBD2 for D (6 bases). The CDR3 consists of 14 residues. In germline, CDR1 is ENHRY, CDR2 SYGVKD.

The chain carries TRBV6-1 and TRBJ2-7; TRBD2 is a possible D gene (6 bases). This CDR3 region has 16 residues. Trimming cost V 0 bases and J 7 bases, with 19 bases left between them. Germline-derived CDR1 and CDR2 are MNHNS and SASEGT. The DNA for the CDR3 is TGTGCCAGCAGTGAAGCGGGTCGGAGGGTTGGCAATGAGCAGTACTTC. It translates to CASSEAGRRVGNEQYF.

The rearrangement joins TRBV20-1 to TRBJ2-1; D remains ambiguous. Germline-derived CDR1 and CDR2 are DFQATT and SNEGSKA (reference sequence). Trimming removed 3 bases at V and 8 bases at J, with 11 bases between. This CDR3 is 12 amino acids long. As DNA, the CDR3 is TGCAGTGCTAGTGAAAGTGTCCATGAGCAGTTCTTC. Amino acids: CSASESVHEQFF.

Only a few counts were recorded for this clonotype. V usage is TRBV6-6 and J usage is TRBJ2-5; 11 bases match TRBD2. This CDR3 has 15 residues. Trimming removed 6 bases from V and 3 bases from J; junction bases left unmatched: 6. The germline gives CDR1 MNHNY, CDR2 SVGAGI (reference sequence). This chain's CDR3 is CASSLGLAGKETQYF. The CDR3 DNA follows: TGTGCCAGCAGCCTCGGACTAGCGGGTAAAGAGACCCAGTACTTC.

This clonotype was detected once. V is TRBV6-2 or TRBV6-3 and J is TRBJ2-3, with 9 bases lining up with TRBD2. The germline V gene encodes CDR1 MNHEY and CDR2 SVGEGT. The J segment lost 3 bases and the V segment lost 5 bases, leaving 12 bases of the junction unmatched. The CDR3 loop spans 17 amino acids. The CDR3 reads CASSRRIAGVSTDTQYF. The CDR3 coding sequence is TGTGCCAGCAGTCGCAGGATAGCGGGGGTTTCAACAGATACGCAGTATTTT.

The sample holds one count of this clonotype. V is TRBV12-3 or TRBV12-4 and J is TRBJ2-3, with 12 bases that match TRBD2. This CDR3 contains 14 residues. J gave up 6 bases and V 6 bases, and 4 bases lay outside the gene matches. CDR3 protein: CASRTSGGPDTQYF. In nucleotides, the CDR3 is TGTGCCAGCAGGACTAGCGGGGGACCCGATACGCAGTATTTT.

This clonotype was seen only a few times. The CDR3 loop reads CASGGGAPTQQYF. CDR3 in DNA: TGTGCCAGCGGCGGCGGGGCCCCTACCCAGCAGTACTTC. The chain recombines TRBV6-2 or TRBV6-3 with TRBJ2-7, with D possibly being TRBD2 (6 bases). From germline, CDR1 is MNHEY and CDR2 SVGEGT. This CDR3 has 13 amino acids. V was clipped by 8 bases and J by 8 bases, with 19 bases between them.

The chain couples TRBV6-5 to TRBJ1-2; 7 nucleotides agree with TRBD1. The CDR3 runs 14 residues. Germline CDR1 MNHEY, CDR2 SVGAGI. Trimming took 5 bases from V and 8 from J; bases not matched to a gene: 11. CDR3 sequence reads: CASSVRGVSNGYTF. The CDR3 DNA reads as TGTGCCAGCAGTGTCAGGGGGGTATCGAACGGCTACACCTTC.

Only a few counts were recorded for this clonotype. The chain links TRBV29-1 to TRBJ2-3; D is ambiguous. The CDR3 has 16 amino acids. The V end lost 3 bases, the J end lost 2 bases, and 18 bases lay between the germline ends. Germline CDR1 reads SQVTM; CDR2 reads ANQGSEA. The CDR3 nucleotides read TGCAGCGTTGATGGTACTCCGGCTCCTAACACAGATACGCAGTATTTT. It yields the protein CSVDGTPAPNTDTQYF.

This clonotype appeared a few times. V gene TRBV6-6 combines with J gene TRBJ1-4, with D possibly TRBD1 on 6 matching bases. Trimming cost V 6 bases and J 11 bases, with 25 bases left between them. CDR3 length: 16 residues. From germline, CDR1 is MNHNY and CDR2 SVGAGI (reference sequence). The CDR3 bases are TGTGCCAGCAGCCATGGGAGGGATATGCGAGGGGGGAAACTGTTTTTT. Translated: CASSHGRDMRGGKLFF.

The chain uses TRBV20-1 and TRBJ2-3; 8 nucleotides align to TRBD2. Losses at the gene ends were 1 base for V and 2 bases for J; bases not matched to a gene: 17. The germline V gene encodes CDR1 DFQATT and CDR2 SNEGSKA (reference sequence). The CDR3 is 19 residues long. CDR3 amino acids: CSARGGVGLAGGFTDTQYF. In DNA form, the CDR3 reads TGCAGTGCTAGAGGCGGAGTGGGTCTTGCGGGGGGATTCACAGATACGCAGTATTTT.

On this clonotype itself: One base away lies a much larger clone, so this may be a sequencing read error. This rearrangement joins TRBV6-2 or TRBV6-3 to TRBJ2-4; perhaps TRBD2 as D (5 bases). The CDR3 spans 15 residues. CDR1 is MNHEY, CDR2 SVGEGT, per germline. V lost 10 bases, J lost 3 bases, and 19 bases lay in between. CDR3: CAIQGSGVVKNIQYF. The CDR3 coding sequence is TGTGCCATTCAAGGCTCCGGGGTAGTCAAAAACATTCAGTACTTC.

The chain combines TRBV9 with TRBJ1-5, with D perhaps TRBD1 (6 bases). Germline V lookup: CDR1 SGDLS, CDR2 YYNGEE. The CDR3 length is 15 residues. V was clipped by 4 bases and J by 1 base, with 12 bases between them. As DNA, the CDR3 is TGTGCCAGCAGCCGAGAAGGACAGAGCAATCAGCCCCAGCATTTT. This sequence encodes CASSREGQSNQPQHF. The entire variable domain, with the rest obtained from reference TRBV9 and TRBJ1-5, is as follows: DSGVTQTPKHLITATGQRVTLRCSPRSGDLSVYWYQQSLDQGLQFLIQYYNGEERAKGNILERFSAQQFPDLHSELNLSSLELGDSALYFCASSREGQSNQPQHFGDGTRLSIL.

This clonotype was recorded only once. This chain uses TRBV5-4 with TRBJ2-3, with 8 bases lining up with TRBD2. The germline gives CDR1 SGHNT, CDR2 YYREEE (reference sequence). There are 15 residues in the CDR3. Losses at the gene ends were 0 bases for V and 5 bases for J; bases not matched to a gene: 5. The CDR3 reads CASSLVAGNLDTQYF. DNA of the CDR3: TGTGCCAGCAGCTTGGTAGCGGGGAATCTAGATACGCAGTATTTT.